Each of the 22 T cell receptor beta chains below was sequenced from the same sample in a study of cytomegalovirus exposure and HLA in healthy donors. Primers for the PCR totalled 60 Vbeta and 13 Jbeta. Data came from immunoSEQ multiplex PCR; TCRdb stores just in-frame clones and leaves some out. Here the sample spans about 160,000 clones, about 85% being singletons. Sequences were obtained from PBMCs. Receptor source: a boy between 2 and 10 years old in good health and CMV-seronegative.

The J gene is TRBJ1-2, the V gene TRBV6-5; 8 bases match TRBD1. V lost 4 bases and J lost 8; bases outside the gene matches: 6. CDR3 length: 13 amino acids. Germline assignment: CDR1 MNHEY and CDR2 SVGAGI. The CDR3 spells CASSSGQGGGYTF. In DNA, the CDR3 is TGTGCCAGCAGTTCCGGACAGGGAGGCGGCTACACCTTC.

This chain links TRBV6-1 with TRBJ2-5; possible D gene TRBD2, 5 bases. The J call may not be correct, given that the DNA end is closer to TRBJ2-7. Germline V gene data show CDR1 as MNHNS and CDR2 as SASEGT. The CDR3 sequence is 13 residues long. CDR3 DNA sequence: TGTGCCAGCAGTGACGGGATTTTATACGAGCAGTACTTC. Protein product: CASSDGILYEQYF.

V and J are TRBV7-9 and TRBJ1-2; D is unclear. CDR3 length: 16 amino acids. Germline CDR1 SEHNR, CDR2 FQNEAQ (reference sequence). Between the trimmed V and J ends, which lost 3 bases and 4 bases, there was a span of 18 bases. CDR3 in DNA: TGTGCCAGCAGCTTTGACGGAGCTACCCCTACCTATGGCTACACCTTC. Amino acid sequence: CASSFDGATPTYGYTF.

About this clone: The junction shows a germline mismatch at one end, possibly a read error. This chain uses TRBV30 with TRBJ1-6; 8 nucleotides agree with TRBD1. The germline CDR1 and CDR2 sequences are GTSNPN and SVGIG (reference sequence). The CDR3 spans 13 residues. CDR3 coding DNA: TGCGCCGCGACAGGGGCGGATAATTCACCCCTCCACTTT. It specifies CAATGADNSPLHF.

This chain connects TRBV6-6 to TRBJ2-1, with 8 bases fitting TRBD1. This CDR3 is built from 16 residues. Germline trimming cut 0 bases from V and 3 bases from J; bases unmatched to any gene: 4. Per the germline V gene, CDR1 is MNHNY and CDR2 is SVGAGI (reference sequence). CDR3 sequence: CASSYSSRGLYNEQFF. The CDR3 bases are TGTGCCAGCAGTTACTCGAGCAGGGGGCTCTACAATGAGCAGTTCTTC.

The chain carries TRBV5-4 and TRBJ2-7, with 9 bases aligning to TRBD1. V gave up 3 bases and J gave up 12 bases; unmatched junction bases: 16. Germline V gene sequence: CDR1 SGHNT, CDR2 YYREEE (reference sequence). This CDR3 has 15 amino acids. The CDR3 protein is CASSSPYPGQGVMYF. The CDR3 DNA follows: TGTGCCAGCAGCTCGCCTTATCCGGGACAGGGCGTAATGTACTTC.

V usage is TRBV28 and J usage is TRBJ2-5; D call uncertain. Germline V gene lookup returns CDR1 MDHEN and CDR2 SYDVKM. The CDR3 length is 15 residues. Trimming took 5 bases from V and 2 from J, leaving 15 bases between them. The CDR3 nucleotides read TGTGCCAGCAGTAACGGAGTGGCCGGACAAGAGACCCAGTACTTC. Translated: CASSNGVAGQETQYF.

V gene TRBV28 combines with J gene TRBJ2-5; 10 nucleotides align to TRBD1. CDR1 and CDR2 (germline): MDHEN, SYDVKM. Germline trimming cut 5 bases from V and 5 bases from J; bases unmatched to any gene: 14. CDR3 length equals 17 residues. CDR3 nucleotides: TGTGCCAGCAGTCCCCATCCCGGGACAGGGGCATCGGAGACCCAGTACTTC. This sequence encodes CASSPHPGTGASETQYF.

This clone was counted between two and nine times. The rearrangement uses TRBV19 and TRBJ1-2; TRBD1 aligns across 7 bases. V lost 5 bases and J lost 8; bases outside the gene matches: 11. The CDR3 is made up of 14 amino acids. The germline CDR1 and CDR2 sequences are LNHDA and SQIVND (reference sequence). CDR3 loop: CASSEGAPRRGYTF. In DNA form, the CDR3 reads TGTGCCAGTAGTGAGGGGGCCCCCCGGAGAGGCTACACCTTC.

The rearrangement uses TRBV27 and TRBJ2-5; 9 bases fit TRBD2. Germline lookup yields CDR1 MNHEY and CDR2 SMNVEV (reference sequence). Unmatched junction bases numbered 0, after V lost 3 bases and J lost 1 base. The CDR3 totals 14 residues. The DNA for the CDR3 is TGTGCCAGCAGTTTTAGCGGGGGCCAAGAGACCCAGTACTTC. The encoded protein is CASSFSGGQETQYF.

The chain recombines TRBV29-1 with TRBJ1-6, with no clear D. CDR1 is SQVTM and CDR2 is ANQGSEA in the germline V gene. The CDR3 covers 13 residues. The V end lost 3 bases, the J end lost 0 bases, and 3 bases lay between the germline ends. CDR3 nucleotide sequence: TGCAGCGTTGATCTCTCCTATAATTCACCCCTCCACTTT. Its translation is CSVDLSYNSPLHF.

This chain uses TRBV5-1 with TRBJ2-5, with D unresolved. Trimming left V 0 bases short and J 1 base short, with 13 bases between. This CDR3 is built from 16 residues. The germline CDR1 and CDR2 sequences are SGHRS and YFSETQ. In DNA, the CDR3 is TGCGCCAGCAGCTTGGATAGAAGTACTACCCAAGAGACCCAGTACTTC. It translates to CASSLDRSTTQETQYF.

The V call is TRBV15, the J call TRBJ2-2; tentative D call: TRBD2 (5 bases). The CDR3 spans 13 residues. CDR1 LNHNV and CDR2 YYDKDF come from the germline V gene (reference sequence). Trimming cost V 5 bases and J 8 bases, with 12 bases left between them. This chain's CDR3 is CATSVKIAGELFF. The CDR3 DNA is TGTGCCACCAGCGTCAAGATAGCGGGGGAGCTGTTTTTT.

With respect to this clone: The junction differs from germline at one of its ends, possibly a read error. V gene TRBV29-1 combines with J gene TRBJ1-2; the D gene is possibly TRBD1 (5 bases). The CDR3 extends over 12 amino acids. From germline, CDR1 is SQVTM and CDR2 ANQGSEA. In DNA form, the CDR3 reads TGCAGCGTGGAAGGTGCAGGGTGGGGCTACACCTTC. It codes for CSVEGAGWGYTF.

The chain combines TRBV11-2 with TRBJ2-7; unclear D gene. There are 14 residues in the CDR3. In germline, CDR1 is SGHAT, CDR2 FQNNGV. Between the trimmed V and J ends, which lost 5 bases and 0 bases, there was a span of 11 bases. In nucleotides, the CDR3 is TGTGCCAGCAGCCCTGGTCCTAGCTCCTACGAGCAGTACGTC. It encodes CASSPGPSSYEQYV.

In DNA, the CDR3 is TGTGCCAGCAGTTCCAGGGGTTTAGATCCACCCCTCCACTTT. Protein: CASSSRGLDPPLHF. The chain uses TRBV28 and TRBJ1-6, with D possibly being TRBD1 (6 bases). The CDR3 is 14 residues long. V was trimmed by 4 bases and J by 11 bases, leaving 15 bases between them. The germline gives CDR1 MDHEN, CDR2 SYDVKM. Drawing the rest from reference TRBV28 and TRBJ1-6, the complete variable domain is DVKVTQSSRYLVKRTGEKVFLECVQDMDHENMFWYRQDPGLGLRLIYFSYDVKMKEKGDIPEGYSVSREKKERFSLILESASTNQTSMYLCASSSRGLDPPLHFGNGTRLTVT.

This chain connects TRBV6-5 to TRBJ1-1; no clear D gene. The CDR3 is 16 residues long. Trimming removed 0 bases at V and 0 bases at J, with 11 bases between. Germline V CDR1 and CDR2: MNHEY, SVGAGI. As DNA, the CDR3 is TGTGCCAGCAGTTACTCGAACAGTTACATGAACACTGAAGCTTTCTTT. Its protein product is CASSYSNSYMNTEAFF.

This clone was counted a few times. The V call is TRBV5-4, the J call TRBJ1-6, with unresolved D. V lost 1 base and J 8 bases, leaving 4 bases between the germline ends. This CDR3 region has 12 residues. CDR1 and CDR2 from the germline V gene are SGHNT and YYREEE (reference sequence). The CDR3 DNA reads TGTGCCAGCAGCTTGCGGGATTCACCCCTCCACTTT. Protein: CASSLRDSPLHF.

The V and J genes are TRBV4-2 and TRBJ2-2; 11 positions match TRBD2. Germline V gives CDR1 LGHNA, CDR2 YNFKEQ. This CDR3 contains 15 residues. Trimming removed 4 bases from V and 3 bases from J; junction bases left unmatched: 1. The CDR3 DNA reads as TGTGCCAGCAGCCCACTAGCGGGGGACACCGGGGAGCTGTTTTTT. It yields the protein CASSPLAGDTGELFF.

V usage is TRBV28 and J usage is TRBJ1-2; 7 bases are shared with TRBD1. V gave up 5 bases and J gave up 8 bases; unmatched junction bases: 8. Germline lookup yields CDR1 MDHEN and CDR2 SYDVKM. CDR3 size: 13 residues. The CDR3 spells CASSDPTGNGYTF. Written as DNA, the CDR3 is TGTGCCAGCAGTGACCCGACAGGGAACGGCTACACCTTC.

V and J are TRBV2 and TRBJ1-4; D remains ambiguous. V dropped 7 bases and J dropped 5 bases, with 17 bases sitting between them. CDR1 and CDR2 from the germline V gene are SNHLY and FYNNEI. CDR3 length: 15 residues. CDR3 region: CASTSSRETNEKLFF. The CDR3 nucleotides are TGTGCCAGCACCTCAAGTCGGGAGACCAATGAAAAACTGTTTTTT. The variable domain in full, completed from reference TRBV2 and TRBJ1-4, reads EPEVTQTPSHQVTQMGQEVILRCVPISNHLYFYWYRQILGQKVEFLVSFYNNEISEKSEIFDDQFSVERPDGSNFTLKIRSTKLEDSAMYFCASTSSRETNEKLFFGSGTQLSVL.

This chain uses TRBV28 with TRBJ1-2; a possible D gene is TRBD1 (5 bases). V was cut by 4 bases and J by 13 bases, with 22 bases left in between. The CDR3 extends over 14 amino acids. Germline V gene data show CDR1 as MDHEN and CDR2 as SYDVKM. This CDR3 reads CASSSPGLPLRLTF. In DNA, the CDR3 is TGTGCCAGCAGTTCTCCGGGACTGCCTCTCCGTCTCACCTTC.